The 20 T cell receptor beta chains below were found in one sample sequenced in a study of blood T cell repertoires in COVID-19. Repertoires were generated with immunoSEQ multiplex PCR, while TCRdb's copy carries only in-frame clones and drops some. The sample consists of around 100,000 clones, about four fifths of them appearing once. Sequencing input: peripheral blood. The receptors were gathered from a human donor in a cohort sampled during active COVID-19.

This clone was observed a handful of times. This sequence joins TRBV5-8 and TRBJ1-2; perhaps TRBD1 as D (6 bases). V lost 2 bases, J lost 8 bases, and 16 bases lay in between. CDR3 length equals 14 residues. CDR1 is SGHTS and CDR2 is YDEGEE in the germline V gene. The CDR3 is CASSFRGPHLGYTF. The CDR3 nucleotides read TGTGCCAGCAGCTTCAGGGGTCCCCACTTGGGCTACACCTTC.

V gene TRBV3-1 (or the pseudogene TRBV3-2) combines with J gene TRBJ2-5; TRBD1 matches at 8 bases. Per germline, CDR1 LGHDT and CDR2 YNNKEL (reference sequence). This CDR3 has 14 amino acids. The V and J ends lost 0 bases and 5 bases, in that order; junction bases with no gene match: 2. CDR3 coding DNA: TGTGCCAGCAGCCAAGAGGACAGGGAGGAGACCCAGTACTTC. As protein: CASSQEDREETQYF.

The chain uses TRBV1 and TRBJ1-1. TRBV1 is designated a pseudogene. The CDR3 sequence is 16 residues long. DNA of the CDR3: TGCACCAGCAGCCAAGGGAGAACGCAAGGGAACACTGAAGCTTTCTTT. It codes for CTSSQGRTQGNTEAFF.

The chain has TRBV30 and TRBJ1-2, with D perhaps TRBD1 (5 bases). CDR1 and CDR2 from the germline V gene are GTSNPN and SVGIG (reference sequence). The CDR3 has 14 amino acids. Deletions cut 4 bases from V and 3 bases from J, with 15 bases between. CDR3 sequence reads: CAWTGQGNDYGYTF. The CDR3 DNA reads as TGTGCCTGGACAGGGCAGGGCAACGACTATGGCTACACCTTC.

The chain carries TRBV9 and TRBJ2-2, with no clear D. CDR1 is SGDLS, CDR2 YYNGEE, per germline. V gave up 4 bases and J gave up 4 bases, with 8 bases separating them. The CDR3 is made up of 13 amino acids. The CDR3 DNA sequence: TGTGCCAGCAGCCCGAGGTCCACCGGGGAGCTGTTTTTT. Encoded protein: CASSPRSTGELFF.

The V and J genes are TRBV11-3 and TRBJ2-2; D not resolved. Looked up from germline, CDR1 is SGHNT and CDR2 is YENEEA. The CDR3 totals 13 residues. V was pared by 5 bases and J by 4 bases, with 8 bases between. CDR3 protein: CASSRSRTGELFF. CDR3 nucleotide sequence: TGTGCCAGCAGCCGATCGCGCACCGGGGAGCTGTTTTTT.

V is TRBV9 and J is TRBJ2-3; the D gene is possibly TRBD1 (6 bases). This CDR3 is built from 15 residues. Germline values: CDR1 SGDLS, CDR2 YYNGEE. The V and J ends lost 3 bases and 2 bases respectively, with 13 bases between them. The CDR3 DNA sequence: TGTGCCAGCAGCGGGGGACACGGTAACACAGATACGCAGTATTTT. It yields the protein CASSGGHGNTDTQYF.

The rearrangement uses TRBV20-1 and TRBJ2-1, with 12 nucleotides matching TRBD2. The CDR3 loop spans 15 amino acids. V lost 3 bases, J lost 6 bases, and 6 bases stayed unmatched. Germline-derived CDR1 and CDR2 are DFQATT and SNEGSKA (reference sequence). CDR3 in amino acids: CSASLAGGPGNEQFF. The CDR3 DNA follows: TGCAGTGCTAGTCTAGCGGGGGGGCCTGGCAATGAGCAGTTCTTC.

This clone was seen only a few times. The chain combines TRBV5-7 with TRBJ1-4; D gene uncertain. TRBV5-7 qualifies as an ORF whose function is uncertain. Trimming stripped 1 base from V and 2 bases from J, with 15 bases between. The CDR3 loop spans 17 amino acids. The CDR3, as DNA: TGTGCCAGCAGCTTGAGCGCAGGCTCGGGGACTAATGAAAAACTGTTTTTT. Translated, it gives CASSLSAGSGTNEKLFF.

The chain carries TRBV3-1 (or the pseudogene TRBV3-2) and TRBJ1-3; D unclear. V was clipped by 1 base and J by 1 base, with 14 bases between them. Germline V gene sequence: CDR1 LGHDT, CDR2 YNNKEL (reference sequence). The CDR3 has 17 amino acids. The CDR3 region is CASSQVPGILSGNTIYF. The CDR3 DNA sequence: TGTGCCAGCAGCCAAGTACCGGGGATCTTATCTGGAAACACCATATATTTT.

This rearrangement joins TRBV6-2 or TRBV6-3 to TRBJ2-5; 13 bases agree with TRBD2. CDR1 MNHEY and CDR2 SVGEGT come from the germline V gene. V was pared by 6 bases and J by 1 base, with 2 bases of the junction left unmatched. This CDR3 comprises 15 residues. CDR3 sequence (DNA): TGTGCCAGCAGCCGGACTAGCGGGGGCCAAGAGACCCAGTACTTC. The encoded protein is CASSRTSGGQETQYF.

CDR3 coding DNA: TGTGCCAGCAGCGACCGACAGGGCCGGGGCTATGGCTACACCTTC. Amino acid sequence: CASSDRQGRGYGYTF. The chain couples TRBV7-3 to TRBJ1-2; 7 bases fit TRBD1. The CDR3 has 15 residues. J lost 4 bases, V lost 5 bases, and 10 bases had no gene match. Germline CDR1 SGHTA, CDR2 FQGTGA.

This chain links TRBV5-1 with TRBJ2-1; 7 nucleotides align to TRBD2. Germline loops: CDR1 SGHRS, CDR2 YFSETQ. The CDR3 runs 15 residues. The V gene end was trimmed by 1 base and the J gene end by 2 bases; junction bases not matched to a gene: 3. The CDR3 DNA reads TGCGCCAGCAGCTTGATGGGGGGGACCTACAATGAGCAGTTCTTC. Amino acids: CASSLMGGTYNEQFF.

The CDR3 DNA is TGTGCCAGCACCCTACCCCTGGGCAGTAATTCACCCCTCCACTTT. Residues: CASTLPLGSNSPLHF. The rearrangement links TRBV27 to TRBJ1-6, with D uncertain. The CDR3 contains 15 residues. Germline V CDR1 and CDR2: MNHEY, SMNVEV (reference sequence). Trimming removed 7 bases at V and 6 bases at J, with 16 bases between.

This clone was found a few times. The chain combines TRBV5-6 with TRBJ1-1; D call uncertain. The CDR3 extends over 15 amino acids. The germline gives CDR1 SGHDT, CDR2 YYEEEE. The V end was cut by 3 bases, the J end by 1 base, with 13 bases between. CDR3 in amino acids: CASSWRAWANTEAFF. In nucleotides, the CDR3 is TGTGCCAGCAGCTGGCGGGCGTGGGCGAACACTGAAGCTTTCTTT. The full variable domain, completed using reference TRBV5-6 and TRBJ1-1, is DAGVTQSPTHLIKTRGQQVTLRCSPKSGHDTVSWYQQALGQGPQFIFQYYEEEERQRGNFPDRFSGHQFPNYSSELNVNALLLGDSALYLCASSWRAWANTEAFFGQGTRLTVV.

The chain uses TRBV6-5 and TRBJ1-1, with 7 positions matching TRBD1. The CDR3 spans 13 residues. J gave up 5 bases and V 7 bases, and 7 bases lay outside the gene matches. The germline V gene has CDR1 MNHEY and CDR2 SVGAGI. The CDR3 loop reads CASILRQGTEAFF. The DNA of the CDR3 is TGTGCCAGCATTCTCAGACAGGGTACTGAAGCTTTCTTT.

For the CDR3, the DNA is TGTGCCAGCAGCCAAGATGAGGGACACTCGAACACTGAAGCTTTCTTT. Protein product: CASSQDEGHSNTEAFF. The chain is built from TRBV4-2 and TRBJ1-1; D possibly corresponds to TRBD1 (6 bases). The CDR3 loop spans 16 amino acids. V was pared by 0 bases and J by 1 base, with 12 bases between. Germline CDR1 reads LGHNA; CDR2 reads YNFKEQ.

The CDR3 DNA is TGTGCCAGCAGCCCCTCCCCCCTAAGCTCTGGGGCCAACGTCCTGACTTTC. Its translation: CASSPSPLSSGANVLTF. The chain uses TRBV7-2 and TRBJ2-6; no firm D call. V lost 5 bases to trimming and J lost 0 bases, with 14 bases between them. This CDR3 has 17 residues. Germline CDR1 reads SGHTA; CDR2 reads FQGNSA.

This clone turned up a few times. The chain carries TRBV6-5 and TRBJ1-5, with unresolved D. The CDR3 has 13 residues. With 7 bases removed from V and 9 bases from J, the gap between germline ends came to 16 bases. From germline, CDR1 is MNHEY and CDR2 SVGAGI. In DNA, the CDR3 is TGTGCCAGCACCCCCGGCGGAGGCGGGCCCCAGCATTTT. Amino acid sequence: CASTPGGGGPQHF.

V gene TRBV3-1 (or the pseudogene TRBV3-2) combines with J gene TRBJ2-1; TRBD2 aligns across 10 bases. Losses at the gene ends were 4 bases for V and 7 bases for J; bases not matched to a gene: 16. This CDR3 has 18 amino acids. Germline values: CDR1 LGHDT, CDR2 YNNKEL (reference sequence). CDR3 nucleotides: TGTGCCAGCAGCCTAAGTCCTTTTAGCGGGGGGTTAACGAATGAGCAGTTCTTC. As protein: CASSLSPFSGGLTNEQFF.